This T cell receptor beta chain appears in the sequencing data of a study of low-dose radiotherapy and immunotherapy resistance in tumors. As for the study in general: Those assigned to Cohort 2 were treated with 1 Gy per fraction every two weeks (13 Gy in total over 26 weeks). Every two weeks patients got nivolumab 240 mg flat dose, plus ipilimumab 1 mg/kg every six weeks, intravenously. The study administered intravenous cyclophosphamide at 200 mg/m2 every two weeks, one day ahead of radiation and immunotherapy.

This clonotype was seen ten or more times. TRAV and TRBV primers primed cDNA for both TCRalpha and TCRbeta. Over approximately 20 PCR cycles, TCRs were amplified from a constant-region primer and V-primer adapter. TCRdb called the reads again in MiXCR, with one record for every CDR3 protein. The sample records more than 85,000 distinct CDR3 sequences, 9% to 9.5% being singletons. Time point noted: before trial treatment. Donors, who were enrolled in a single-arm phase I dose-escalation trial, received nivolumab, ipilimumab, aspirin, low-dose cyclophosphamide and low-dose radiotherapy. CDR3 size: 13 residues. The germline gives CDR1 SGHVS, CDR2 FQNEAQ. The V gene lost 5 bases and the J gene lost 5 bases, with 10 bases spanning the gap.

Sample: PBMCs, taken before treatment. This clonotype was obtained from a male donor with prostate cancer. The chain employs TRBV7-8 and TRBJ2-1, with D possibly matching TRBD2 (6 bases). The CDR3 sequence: CASSPSGDNEQFF. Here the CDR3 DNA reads TGTGCCAGCAGCCCCTCGGGAGACAATGAGCAGTTCTTC.